This T cell receptor (beta chain) was obtained from a study of early T cells in non-severe SARS-CoV-2 infection. At the level of the study: Unsorted whole-blood RNA was sequenced in bulk, leaving chains unpaired.

Concerning this clonotype itself: Its antigen is undetermined.

The study's findings and limits: Anti-spike CD8 responses were favored in VDJdb matching, and private and CD4 specificities were missed.

Germline V gene data show CDR1 as SGHVS and CDR2 as FQNEAQ. This CDR3 is built from 16 residues. The trim removed 5 bases at V and 5 bases at J, leaving 9 bases unmatched. Unique molecular identifiers were added to individual cDNA molecules. Each CDR3 protein gets one entry after TCRdb re-called the 5' RACE reads with MiXCR. The sample has around 86,000 distinct CDR3 sequences; around 15% are singletons. This rearrangement joins TRBV7-8 to TRBJ2-1, with 10 bases matching TRBD2. Sequences were obtained from whole blood. The TCR sequence derives from an adult who was a healthcare worker with PCR-confirmed SARS-CoV-2 infection or an uninfected control (not recorded which). The CDR3 DNA sequence: TGTGCCAGCAGCCCCGAGCGGGGGGGCCGGAACAATGAGCAGTTCTTC. This codes for CASSPERGGRNNEQFF.